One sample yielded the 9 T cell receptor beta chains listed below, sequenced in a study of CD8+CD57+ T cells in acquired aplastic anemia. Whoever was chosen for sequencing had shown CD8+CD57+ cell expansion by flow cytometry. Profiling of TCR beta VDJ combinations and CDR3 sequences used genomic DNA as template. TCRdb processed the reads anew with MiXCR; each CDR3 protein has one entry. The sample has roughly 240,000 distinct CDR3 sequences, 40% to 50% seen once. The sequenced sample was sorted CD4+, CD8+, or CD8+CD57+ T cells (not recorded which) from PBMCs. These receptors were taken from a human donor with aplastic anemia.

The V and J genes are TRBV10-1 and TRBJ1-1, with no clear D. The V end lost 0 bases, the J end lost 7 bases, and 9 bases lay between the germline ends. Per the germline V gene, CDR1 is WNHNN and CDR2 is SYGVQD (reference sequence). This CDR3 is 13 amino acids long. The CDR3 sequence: CASSESRGNEAFF. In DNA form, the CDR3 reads TGCGCCAGCAGTGAGTCGCGCGGGAATGAAGCTTTCTTT.

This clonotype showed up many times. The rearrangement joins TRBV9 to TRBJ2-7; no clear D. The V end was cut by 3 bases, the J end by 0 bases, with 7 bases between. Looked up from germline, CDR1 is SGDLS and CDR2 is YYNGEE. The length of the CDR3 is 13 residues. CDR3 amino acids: CASSGDSSYEQYF. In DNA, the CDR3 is TGTGCCAGCAGCGGGGATAGCTCCTACGAGCAGTACTTC.

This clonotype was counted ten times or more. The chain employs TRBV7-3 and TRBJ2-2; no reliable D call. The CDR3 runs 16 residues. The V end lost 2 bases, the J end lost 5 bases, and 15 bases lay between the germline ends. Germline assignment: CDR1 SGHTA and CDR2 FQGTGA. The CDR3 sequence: CASSLARHFVTGELFF. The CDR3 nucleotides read TGTGCCAGCAGCTTAGCTCGTCACTTCGTAACCGGGGAGCTGTTTTTT. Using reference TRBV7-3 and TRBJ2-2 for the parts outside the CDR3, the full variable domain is GAGVSQTPSNKVTEKGKYVELRCDPISGHTALYWYRQSLGQGPEFLIYFQGTGAADDSGLPNDRFFAVRPEGSVSTLKIQRTERGDSAVYLCASSLARHFVTGELFFGEGSRLTVL.

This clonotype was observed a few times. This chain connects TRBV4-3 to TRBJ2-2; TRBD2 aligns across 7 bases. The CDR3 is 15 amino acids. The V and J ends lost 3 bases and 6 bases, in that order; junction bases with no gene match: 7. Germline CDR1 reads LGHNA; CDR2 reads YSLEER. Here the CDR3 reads CASSHILGGAGELFF. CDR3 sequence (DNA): TGCGCCAGCAGCCATATCCTTGGGGGGGCCGGGGAGCTGTTTTTT.

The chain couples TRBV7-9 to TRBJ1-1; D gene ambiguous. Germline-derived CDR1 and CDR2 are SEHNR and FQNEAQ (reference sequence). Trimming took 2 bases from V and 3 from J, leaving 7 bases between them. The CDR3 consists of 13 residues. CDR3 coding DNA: TGTGCCAGCAGCTTATTCTCCGACACTGAAGCTTTCTTT. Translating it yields CASSLFSDTEAFF.

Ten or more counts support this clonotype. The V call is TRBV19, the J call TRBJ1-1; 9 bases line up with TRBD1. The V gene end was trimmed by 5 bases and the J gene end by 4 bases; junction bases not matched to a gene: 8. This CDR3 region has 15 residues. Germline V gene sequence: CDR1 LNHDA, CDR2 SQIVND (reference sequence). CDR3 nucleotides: TGTGCCAGTAGTTTCTCGGACAGGGGATTCACTGAAGCTTTCTTT. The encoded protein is CASSFSDRGFTEAFF.

DNA for the CDR3: TGTGCCAGCAGCCCCGCGGCAGATACGCAGTATTTT. Translation gives CASSPAADTQYF. The chain uses TRBV7-9 and TRBJ2-3; no clear D gene. Trimming shortened V by 5 bases and J by 4 bases, and 7 bases separated the two germline ends. The CDR3 is 12 amino acids. Germline CDR1 reads SEHNR; CDR2 reads FQNEAQ (reference sequence).

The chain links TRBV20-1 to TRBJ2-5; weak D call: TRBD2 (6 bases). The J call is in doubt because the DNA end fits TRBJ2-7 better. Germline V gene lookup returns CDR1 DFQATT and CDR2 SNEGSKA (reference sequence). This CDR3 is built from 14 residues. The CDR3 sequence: CSARRRAVGYEQYF. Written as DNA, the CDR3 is TGCAGTGCTAGACGGAGGGCGGTTGGATACGAGCAGTACTTC.

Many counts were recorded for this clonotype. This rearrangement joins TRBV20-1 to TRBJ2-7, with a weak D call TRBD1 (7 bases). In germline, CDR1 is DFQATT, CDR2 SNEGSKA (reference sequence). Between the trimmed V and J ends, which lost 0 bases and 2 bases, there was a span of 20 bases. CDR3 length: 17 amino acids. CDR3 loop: CSARDPLGGQGAYEQYF. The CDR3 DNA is TGCAGTGCTAGAGATCCCTTAGGGGGGCAGGGGGCCTACGAGCAGTACTTC.